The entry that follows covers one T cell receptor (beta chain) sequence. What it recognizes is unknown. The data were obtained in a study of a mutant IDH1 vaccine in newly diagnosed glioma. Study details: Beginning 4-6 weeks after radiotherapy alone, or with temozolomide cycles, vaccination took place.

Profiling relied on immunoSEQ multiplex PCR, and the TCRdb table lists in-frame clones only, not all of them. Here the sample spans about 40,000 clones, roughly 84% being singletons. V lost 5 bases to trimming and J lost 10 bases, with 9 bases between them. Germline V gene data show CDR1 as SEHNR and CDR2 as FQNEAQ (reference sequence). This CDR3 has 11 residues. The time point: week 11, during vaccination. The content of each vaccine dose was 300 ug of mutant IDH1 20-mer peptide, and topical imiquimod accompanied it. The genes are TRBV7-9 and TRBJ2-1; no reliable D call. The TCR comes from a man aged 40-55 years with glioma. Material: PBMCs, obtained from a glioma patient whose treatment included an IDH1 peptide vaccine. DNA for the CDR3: TGTGCCAGCAGCCGCGGCGGCGAGCAGTTCTTC. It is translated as CASSRGGEQFF.